One sample yielded the 10 T cell receptor beta chains listed below, sequenced in a study of cytomegalovirus exposure and HLA in healthy donors (dated 2017 in TCRdb). Library construction relied on the immunoSEQ multiplex PCR assay. For the multiplex PCR, a mixture combining 60 forward primers for TCR Vbeta segments and 13 reverse primers for TCR Jbeta segments was used. The immuneACCESS repertoire file appears here via TCRdb, limited to in-frame rearrangements. These files lack a portion of the clones; in checked studies, under half of the deficit traces to unresolved V genes, and the cause of the others is not known. This sample comprises tens of thousands of clones, 70% to 85% of them detected only once. The ten largest clones take up approximately 2.6% of the sample. The sequenced sample was PBMCs. These receptors were collected from a young man in good health and CMV-seronegative.

Turning to this clone: The same CDR3 is also encoded by other DNA sequences in this sample. The chain recombines TRBV9 with TRBJ2-7, with D unclear. The germline V and J ends were trimmed by 0 bases and 2 bases, with 9 bases remaining between them. Looked up from germline, CDR1 is SGDLS and CDR2 is YYNGEE. This CDR3 is built from 14 residues. The CDR3 loop reads CASSVGGGTYEQYF. CDR3 bases: TGTGCCAGCAGCGTAGGAGGCGGAACCTACGAGCAGTACTTC.

This rearrangement joins TRBV19 to TRBJ1-1; 10 bases are a match to TRBD1. Per germline, CDR1 LNHDA and CDR2 SQIVND (reference sequence). There are 16 residues in the CDR3. After removal of 7 bases from V and 0 bases from J, the junction contained 8 bases not matched to a gene. CDR3 sequence (DNA): TGTGCCAGTACCCCCGGGACAGGGGTCCTGAACACTGAAGCTTTCTTT. It translates to CASTPGTGVLNTEAFF.

The J gene is TRBJ1-2, the V gene TRBV6-1; D perhaps matches TRBD1 (6 bases). V was clipped by 1 base and J by 10 bases, with 10 bases between them. Germline V lookup: CDR1 MNHNS, CDR2 SASEGT. The CDR3 is made up of 12 amino acids. CDR3 sequence reads: CASSEGGGVYTF. CDR3 nucleotide sequence: TGTGCCAGCAGTGAAGGAGGGGGTGTCTACACCTTC.

The rearrangement joins TRBV28 to TRBJ1-2, with D tentatively TRBD1 (6 bases). The V and J ends lost 1 base and 8 bases respectively, with 8 bases between them. Germline V gives CDR1 MDHEN, CDR2 SYDVKM. The CDR3 is 12 amino acids. The CDR3: CASSLYRVGYTF. CDR3 bases: TGTGCCAGCAGTTTATACAGGGTAGGCTACACCTTC.

Regarding this clone: At the DNA level, this CDR3 is encoded by other sequences in the same sample as well. CDR3 amino acids: CASRGTGTYEQYF. The CDR3, as DNA: TGTGCCAGCCGGGGGACAGGGACCTACGAGCAGTACTTC. The chain couples TRBV7-9 to TRBJ2-7, with 9 bases identical to TRBD1. The CDR3 sequence is 13 residues long. Germline loops: CDR1 SEHNR, CDR2 FQNEAQ (reference sequence). With V trimmed by 8 bases and J by 2 bases, 4 bases remained unmatched.

The gene calls are TRBV7-9 and TRBJ2-5; 7 bases agree with TRBD1. With the DNA end fitting TRBJ2-7 better, the J assignment may be wrong. In germline, CDR1 is SEHNR, CDR2 FQNEAQ (reference sequence). This CDR3 is built from 16 residues. The CDR3, as DNA: TGTGCCAGCAGCTCCCAAGGGACAGCTAAAACCTACGAGCAGTACTTC. Translated, it gives CASSSQGTAKTYEQYF.

The rearrangement joins TRBV4-3 to TRBJ1-4; D is unresolved. The CDR3 has 13 amino acids. V was shortened by 4 bases and J by 8 bases, with 11 bases between the two germline ends. CDR1 LGHNA and CDR2 YSLEER come from the germline V gene. CDR3 amino acids: CASSPGLREKLFF. The CDR3 nucleotides are TGCGCCAGCAGCCCCGGCCTCAGGGAAAAACTGTTTTTT.

This chain links TRBV30 with TRBJ1-4; a weak D match, TRBD1 (6 bases). Trimming left V 0 bases short and J 8 bases short, with 13 bases between. This CDR3 contains 14 residues. Germline-derived CDR1 and CDR2 are GTSNPN and SVGIG (reference sequence). CDR3 DNA sequence: TGTGCCTGGAGTGTCGCAGGGGCCGGCGAAAAACTGTTTTTT. Encoded protein: CAWSVAGAGEKLFF.

The chain carries TRBV5-4 and TRBJ1-2; TRBD1 is a possible D gene (6 bases). The CDR3 contains 16 residues. Trimming stripped 0 bases from V and 4 bases from J, with 16 bases between. Germline lookup yields CDR1 SGHNT and CDR2 YYREEE (reference sequence). Written as DNA, the CDR3 is TGTGCCAGCAGCTTGGAGGTCGGCAGGGGTCCCTATGGCTACACCTTC. This gives the protein CASSLEVGRGPYGYTF.

This clone came up once. The chain links TRBV27 to TRBJ1-4; D might be TRBD1 (5 bases). Trimming took off 6 bases at V and 4 bases at J, with 15 bases between the two ends. Germline values: CDR1 MNHEY, CDR2 SMNVEV (reference sequence). This CDR3 has 15 residues. CDR3 in DNA: TGTGCCAGCAGCTTTCGAAGGGGTGGTAATGAAAAACTGTTTTTT. This gives the protein CASSFRRGGNEKLFF. Looking up the rest from reference TRBV27 and TRBJ1-4 gives the full variable domain: EAQVTQNPRYLITVTGKKLTVTCSQNMNHEYMSWYRQDPGLGLRQIYYSMNVEVTDKGDVPEGYKVSRKEKRNFPLILESPSPNQTSLYFCASSFRRGGNEKLFFGSGTQLSVL.